This T cell receptor (beta chain) was captured by sequencing in a study of human T cells and chemical hapten exposure. As for time point: patch test 3, about 24 weeks after DPC sensitization. Stated treatment: therapeutic diphenylcyclopropenone sensitization with weekly scalp DPC. Germline V gives CDR1 DFQATT, CDR2 SNEGSKA (reference sequence). The CDR3 extends over 13 amino acids. Between the trimmed V and J ends, which lost 6 bases and 6 bases, there was a span of 16 bases. TCRdb re-analysed the RACE reads in MiXCR, keeping a single row per CDR3 protein. Among 95,000 to 150,000 distinct CDR3 sequences, about 10% were seen once, and the ten largest hold 2% to 2.5%. Study-wide results and caveats: More PT1 expanded TCRs went with higher patch test scores.

Points on this clonotype: No antigen is known for it.

The source was whole blood, collected in connection with sensitization to the hapten diphenylcyclopropenone (DPC). V usage is TRBV20-1 and J usage is TRBJ2-3; possible D gene TRBD2, 5 bases. The source of this sequence is a woman between 45 and 65 years old with alopecia areata. Some clones in this sample may be carry-over from other donors' samples. In DNA form, the CDR3 reads TGCAGTGCCGCTGCAGAGGGTGGTGATACGCAGTATTTT. Amino acid sequence: CSAAAEGGDTQYF.